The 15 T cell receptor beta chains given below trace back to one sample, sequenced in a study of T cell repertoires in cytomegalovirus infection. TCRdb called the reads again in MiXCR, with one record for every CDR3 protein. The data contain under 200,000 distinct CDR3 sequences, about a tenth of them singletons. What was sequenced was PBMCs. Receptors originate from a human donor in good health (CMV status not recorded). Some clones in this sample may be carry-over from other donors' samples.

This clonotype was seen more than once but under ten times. The CDR3 bases are TGTGCCAGCAGGCGACTAGCGGGAGAGCTAGATACGCAGTATTTT. Residues: CASRRLAGELDTQYF. The chain combines TRBV6-2 or TRBV6-3 with TRBJ2-3; 12 bases fit TRBD2. Germline V lookup: CDR1 MNHEY, CDR2 SVGEGT. J lost 5 bases, V lost 6 bases, and 6 bases had no gene match. This CDR3 has 15 residues.

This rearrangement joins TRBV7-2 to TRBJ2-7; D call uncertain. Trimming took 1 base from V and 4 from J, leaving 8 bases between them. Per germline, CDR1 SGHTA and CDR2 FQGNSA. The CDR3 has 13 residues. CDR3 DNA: TGTGCCAGCAGCTTAGGCCGCAGATACGAGCAGTACTTC. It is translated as CASSLGRRYEQYF.

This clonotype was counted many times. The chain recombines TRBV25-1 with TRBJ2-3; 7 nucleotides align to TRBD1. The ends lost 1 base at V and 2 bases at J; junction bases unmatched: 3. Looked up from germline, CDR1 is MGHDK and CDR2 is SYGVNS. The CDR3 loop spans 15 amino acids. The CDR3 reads CASSESGTDTDTQYF. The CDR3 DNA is TGTGCCAGCAGTGAATCCGGGACAGACACAGATACGCAGTATTTT.

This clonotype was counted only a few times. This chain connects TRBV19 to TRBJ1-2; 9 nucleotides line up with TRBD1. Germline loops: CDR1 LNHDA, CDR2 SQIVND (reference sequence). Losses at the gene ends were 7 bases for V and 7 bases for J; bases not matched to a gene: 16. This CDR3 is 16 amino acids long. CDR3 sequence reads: CASKGTGNLKPSGYTF. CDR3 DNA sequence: TGTGCCAGTAAGGGGACAGGGAACCTTAAACCTTCTGGCTACACCTTC.

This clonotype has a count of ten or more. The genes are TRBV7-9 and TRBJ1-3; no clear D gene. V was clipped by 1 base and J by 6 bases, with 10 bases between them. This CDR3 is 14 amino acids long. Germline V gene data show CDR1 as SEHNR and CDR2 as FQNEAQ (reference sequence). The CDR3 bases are TGTGCCAGCAGCTTAGATGTTCTACTAAACACCATATATTTT. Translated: CASSLDVLLNTIYF.

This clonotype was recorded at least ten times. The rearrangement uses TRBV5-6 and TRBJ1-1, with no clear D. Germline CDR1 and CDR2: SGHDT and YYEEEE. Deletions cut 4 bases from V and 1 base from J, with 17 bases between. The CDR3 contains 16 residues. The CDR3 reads CASSEPGDRRNTEAFF. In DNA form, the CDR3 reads TGTGCCAGCAGCGAGCCGGGAGACCGACGGAACACTGAAGCTTTCTTT. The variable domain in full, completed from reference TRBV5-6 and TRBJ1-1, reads DAGVTQSPTHLIKTRGQQVTLRCSPKSGHDTVSWYQQALGQGPQFIFQYYEEEERQRGNFPDRFSGHQFPNYSSELNVNALLLGDSALYLCASSEPGDRRNTEAFFGQGTRLTVV.

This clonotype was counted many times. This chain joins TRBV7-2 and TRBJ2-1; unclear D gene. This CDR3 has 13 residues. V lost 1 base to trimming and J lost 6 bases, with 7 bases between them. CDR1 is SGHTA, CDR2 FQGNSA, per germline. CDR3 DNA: TGTGCCAGCAGCTTAGAACCGGCCAATGAGCAGTTCTTC. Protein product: CASSLEPANEQFF.

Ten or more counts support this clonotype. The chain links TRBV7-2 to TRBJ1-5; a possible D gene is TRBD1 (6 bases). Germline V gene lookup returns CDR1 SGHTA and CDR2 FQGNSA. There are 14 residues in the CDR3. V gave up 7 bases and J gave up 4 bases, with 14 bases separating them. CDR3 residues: CASTNGGPNQPQHF. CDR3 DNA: TGTGCCAGCACCAACGGGGGGCCTAATCAGCCCCAGCATTTT.

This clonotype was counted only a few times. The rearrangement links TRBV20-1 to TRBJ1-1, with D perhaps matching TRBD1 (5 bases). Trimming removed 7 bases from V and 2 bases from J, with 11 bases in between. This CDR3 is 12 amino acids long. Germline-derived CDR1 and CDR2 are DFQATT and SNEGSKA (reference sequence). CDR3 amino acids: CSVQAPNTEAFF. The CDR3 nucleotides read TGCAGTGTACAGGCCCCCAACACTGAAGCTTTCTTT.

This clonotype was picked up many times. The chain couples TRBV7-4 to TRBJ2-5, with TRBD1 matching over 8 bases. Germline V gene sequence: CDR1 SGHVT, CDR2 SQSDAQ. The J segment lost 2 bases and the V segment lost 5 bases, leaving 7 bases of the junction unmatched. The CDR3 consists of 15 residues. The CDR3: CASSRWTGTQETQYF. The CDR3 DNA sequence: TGTGCCAGCAGCCGTTGGACAGGGACACAAGAGACCCAGTACTTC.

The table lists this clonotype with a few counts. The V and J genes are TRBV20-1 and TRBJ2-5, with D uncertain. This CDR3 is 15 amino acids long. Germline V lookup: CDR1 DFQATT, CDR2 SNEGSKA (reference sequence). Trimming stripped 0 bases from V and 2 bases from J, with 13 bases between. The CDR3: CSAREGSGVQETQYF. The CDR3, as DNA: TGCAGTGCTAGAGAAGGTTCGGGTGTTCAAGAGACCCAGTACTTC.

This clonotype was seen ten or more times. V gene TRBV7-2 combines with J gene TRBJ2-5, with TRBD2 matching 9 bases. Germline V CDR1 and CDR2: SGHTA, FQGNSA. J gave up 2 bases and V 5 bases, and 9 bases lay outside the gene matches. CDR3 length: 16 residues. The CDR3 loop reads CASSPRYSGRQETQYF. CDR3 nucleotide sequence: TGTGCCAGCAGCCCGCGGTATAGCGGGAGACAAGAGACCCAGTACTTC.

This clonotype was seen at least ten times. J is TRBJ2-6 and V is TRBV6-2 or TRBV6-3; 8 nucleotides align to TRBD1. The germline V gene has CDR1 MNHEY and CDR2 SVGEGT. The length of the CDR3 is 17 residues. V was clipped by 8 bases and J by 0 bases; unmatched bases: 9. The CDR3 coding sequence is TGTGCCAGCGCGCGGGGACAGGCAAGCTCTGGGGCCAACGTCCTGACTTTC. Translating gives CASARGQASSGANVLTF.

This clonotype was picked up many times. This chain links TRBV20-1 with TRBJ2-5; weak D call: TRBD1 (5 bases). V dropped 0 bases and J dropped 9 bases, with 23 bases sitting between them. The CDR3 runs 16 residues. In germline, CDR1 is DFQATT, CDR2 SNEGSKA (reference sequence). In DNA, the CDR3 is TGCAGTGCTAGAGATCGCTCTTCGGCTGAGTACAGGTCCCAGTACTTC. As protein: CSARDRSSAEYRSQYF.

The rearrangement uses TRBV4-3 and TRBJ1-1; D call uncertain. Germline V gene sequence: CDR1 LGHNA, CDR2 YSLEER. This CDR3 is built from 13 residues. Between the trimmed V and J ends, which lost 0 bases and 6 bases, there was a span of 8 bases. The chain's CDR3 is CASSQDSAAEAFF. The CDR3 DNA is TGCGCCAGCAGCCAAGATTCGGCGGCTGAAGCTTTCTTT.